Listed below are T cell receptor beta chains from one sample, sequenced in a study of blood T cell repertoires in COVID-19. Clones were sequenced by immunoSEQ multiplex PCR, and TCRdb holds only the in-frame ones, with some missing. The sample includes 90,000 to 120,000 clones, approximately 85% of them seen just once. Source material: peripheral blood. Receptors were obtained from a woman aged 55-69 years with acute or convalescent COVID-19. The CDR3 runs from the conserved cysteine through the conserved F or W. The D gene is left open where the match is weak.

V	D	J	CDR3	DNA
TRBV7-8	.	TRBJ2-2	CASSLEGFVDTGELFF	TGTGCCAGCAGCTTAGAGGGGTTTGTGGACACCGGGGAGCTGTTTTTT
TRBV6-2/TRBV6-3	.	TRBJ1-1	CASSSLPGVNTEAFF	TGTGCCAGCAGTTCTCTTCCGGGGGTGAACACTGAAGCTTTCTTT
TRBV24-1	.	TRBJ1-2	CATSERGNYGYTF	TGTGCCACCAGTGAGAGAGGCAACTATGGCTACACCTTC
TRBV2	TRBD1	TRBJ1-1	CASSERGAGGTEAFF	TGTGCCAGCAGTGAAAGGGGGGCAGGGGGCACTGAAGCTTTCTTT
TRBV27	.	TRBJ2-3	CASSLLRTVTSTDTQYF	TGTGCCAGCAGTTTATTGCGGACTGTGACTAGCACAGATACGCAGTATTTT
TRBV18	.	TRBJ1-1	CASSPQLNTEAFF	TGTGCCAGCTCACCTCAGTTGAACACTGAAGCTTTCTTT
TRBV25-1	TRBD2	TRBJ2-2	CASTPQAGGVTGELFF	TGTGCCAGCACCCCCCAGGCGGGGGGTGTCACCGGGGAGCTGTTTTTT
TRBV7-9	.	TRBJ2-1	CASSSSYEQFF	TGTGCCAGCAGCTCCTCCTATGAGCAGTTCTTC
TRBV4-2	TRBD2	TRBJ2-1	CASSQDPPTSGRPQQFF	TGTGCCAGCAGCCAAGATCCCCCCACTAGCGGGAGGCCTCAGCAGTTCTTC
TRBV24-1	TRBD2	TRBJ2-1	CATSDRLAGEVEQFF	TGTGCCACCAGTGACCGACTAGCGGGAGAGGTTGAGCAGTTCTTC
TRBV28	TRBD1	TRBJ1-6	CASSSGQGRLSPLHF	TGTGCCAGCAGCTCGGGACAGGGGAGGCTTTCACCCCTCCACTTT